One TCR beta chain is described in this entry. Clones were read by immunoSEQ multiplex PCR, and TCRdb kept only the in-frame ones, dropping some. This sample carries about 330,000 clones, around 90% of them seen once, and the ten largest clones take approximately 17%. This CDR3 has 16 residues. Germline assignment: CDR1 SEHNR and CDR2 FQNEAQ (reference sequence). V was trimmed by 6 bases and J by 6 bases, leaving 18 bases between them. The data originate from a study of blood T cell repertoires in COVID-19. Sequencing was performed on PBMCs or T cells enriched from blood (not recorded which). The rearrangement joins TRBV7-9 to TRBJ1-6, with D tentatively TRBD1 (6 bases). This receptor was obtained from a woman aged 25 to 39 who had recovered from COVID-19. CDR3 sequence: CASSSGGSWFNSPLHF. The CDR3 DNA reads TGTGCCAGCAGTTCGGGGGGCAGTTGGTTTAATTCACCCCTCCACTTT.